Listed below are T cell receptor beta chains from one sample, sequenced in a study of cytomegalovirus exposure and HLA in healthy donors. Generated by immunoSEQ multiplex PCR, the TCRdb table keeps only in-frame clones and is missing some. The sample has roughly 200,000 clones; around 74% are singletons. Sequences were obtained from PBMCs. These TCRs come from a girl between 10 and 17 years old in good health and CMV-seropositive. The CDR3 runs from the conserved cysteine through the conserved F or W. Size is omitted from some rows. Given values are once, few, many or a class for expanded clones.

V gene	clone size	CDR3 length	J gene	CDR3 protein
TRBV4-2	NA	14	TRBJ2-5	CASSLQGHSETQYF
TRBV5-4	NA	15	TRBJ1-2	CASSLGQATNYGYTF
TRBV7-2	NA	14	TRBJ1-5	CASSSGTGNQPQHF
TRBV15	NA	14	TRBJ2-1	CATSVALGGNEQFF
TRBV7-8	once	15	TRBJ2-1	CASSPILGADNEQFF
TRBV25-1	few	14	TRBJ2-7	CASSEANRPYEQYF
TRBV10-3	NA	15	TRBJ2-1	CASTGTSGGYNEQFF
TRBV30	NA	15	TRBJ2-2	CAWSLGVRIPGELFF
TRBV19	NA	16	TRBJ2-6	CASSGQGAGGANVLTF
TRBV7-2	NA	15	TRBJ2-2	CASSLGGLNTGELFF
TRBV6-1	NA	16	TRBJ1-2	CASSVRGTGDRGGYTF
TRBV10-1	NA	13	TRBJ2-2	CASSESRTGELFF
TRBV7-2	NA	15	TRBJ2-3	CASSLTGGRTDTQYF
TRBV19	NA	14	TRBJ1-1	CASTYLGGNTEAFF
TRBV7-9	NA	13	TRBJ1-2	CASSYIGITGYTF
TRBV5-4	NA	14	TRBJ2-1	CASSSRQGYNEQFF
TRBV6-5	NA	15	TRBJ2-5	CASSPAKPPTGTQYF
TRBV11-2	NA	17	TRBJ2-1	CASSTTLVSGGSNEQFF
TRBV6-1	NA	15	TRBJ2-5	CASSGLAGAQETQYF
TRBV6-5	few	14	TRBJ1-5	CASSSGGSNQPQHF
TRBV13	NA	15	TRBJ1-6	CASSSTGQGRSPLHF
TRBV12-5	NA	14	TRBJ2-1	CASGFAAGVNEQFF
TRBV19	NA	19	TRBJ1-5	CASSIGVWGTGGFNQPQHF
TRBV15	NA	18	TRBJ2-2	CATSRDVGGGRYTGELFF
TRBV4-1	NA	14	TRBJ1-2	CASSQDKRNYGYTF
TRBV6-6	few	15	TRBJ2-1	CASSYSAGGRYEQFF
TRBV25-1	NA	13	TRBJ1-2	CASSESPHYGYTF
TRBV11-2	NA	16	TRBJ1-3	CASSGQQLNSGNTIYF
TRBV19	NA	14	TRBJ1-2	CASSQDRGLYGYTF
TRBV14	NA	16	TRBJ2-2	CASSQVAGVFTGELFF
TRBV15	NA	17	TRBJ2-4	CATSRVGAGEAKNIQYF
TRBV10-3	NA	15	TRBJ1-1	CAISERTGMDTEAFF
TRBV7-2	NA	13	TRBJ2-2	CASSRRSDGELFF
TRBV4-3	NA	12	TRBJ2-5	CASSQDRGTQYF
TRBV9	NA	14	TRBJ1-1	CASSVEGGDTEAFF
TRBV23-1	once	16	TRBJ1-5	CASSQTDRGQGQPQHF
TRBV7-2	NA	17	TRBJ2-6	CASSLGRGVSGANVLTF
TRBV11-2	NA	18	TRBJ2-1	CASSPRNAGQGSYNEQFF
TRBV27	once	15	TRBJ2-1	CASSPGTGGGNEQFF
TRBV5-6	NA	16	TRBJ2-2	CASSLSLAGGTGELFF
TRBV7-2	NA	13	TRBJ2-4	CASSTRDMNIQYF
TRBV2	NA	19	TRBJ1-6	CASNSLRDRGTTYNSPLHF
TRBV6-5	few	14	TRBJ2-7	CASSAGTGPSEQYF
TRBV2	NA	15	TRBJ2-3	CASTPRGGGKDTQYF
TRBV5-3	NA	14	TRBJ1-5	CARSPRGRTEPQHF
TRBV7-8	few	15	TRBJ1-6	CASSKQGPGNSPLHF
TRBV7-9	NA	15	TRBJ1-5	CASSLGSQGRQPQHF
TRBV30	NA	13	TRBJ2-2	CAWSVGTGGELFF
TRBV11-2	NA	13	TRBJ2-3	CASSSTPWDTQYF
TRBV27	NA	15	TRBJ2-7	CASSLSFQASYEQYF
TRBV10-1	once	13	TRBJ1-2	CASNWSANYGYTF
TRBV7-2	NA	14	TRBJ1-2	CASRRADFNYGYTF
TRBV18	NA	14	TRBJ2-5	CASSPQTNFKTQYF
TRBV5-1	NA	13	TRBJ2-7	CASSLDLRYEQYF